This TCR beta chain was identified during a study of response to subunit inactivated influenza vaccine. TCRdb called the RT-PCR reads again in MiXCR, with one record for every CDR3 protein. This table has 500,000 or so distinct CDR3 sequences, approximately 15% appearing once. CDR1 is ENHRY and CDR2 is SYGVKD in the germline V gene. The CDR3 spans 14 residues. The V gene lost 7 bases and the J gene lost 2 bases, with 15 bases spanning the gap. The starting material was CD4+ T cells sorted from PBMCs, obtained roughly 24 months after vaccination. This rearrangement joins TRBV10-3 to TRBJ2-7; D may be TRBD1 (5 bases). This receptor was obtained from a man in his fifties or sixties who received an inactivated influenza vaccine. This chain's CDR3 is CAITSGAGTYEQYF. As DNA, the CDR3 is TGTGCCATCACGTCTGGGGCAGGGACCTACGAGCAGTACTTC.